Presented here are 14 T cell receptor beta chains from one specimen sequenced in a study of T cell repertoires in aging, cancer and after chemotherapy. Rearranged V-D-J TRB sequences were amplified with a mixed TRB-A/B primer pool. TCRdb passed the multiplex PCR reads through MiXCR, listing each CDR3 protein once. This table has some 11,000 distinct CDR3 sequences, 25% to 30% appearing once. The template was genomic DNA from peripheral blood, not RNA. Material for sequencing was blood. Receptors originate from a human donor in good health.

This clonotype was seen a few times. This rearrangement joins TRBV27 to TRBJ1-1; D perhaps matches TRBD1 (5 bases). Germline CDR1 reads MNHEY; CDR2 reads SMNVEV (reference sequence). The V and J ends lost 7 bases and 8 bases respectively, with 20 bases between them. The CDR3 length is 14 residues. The CDR3 sequence is CASTGPIEGTEAFF. The DNA for the CDR3 is TGTGCCAGCACGGGACCTATAGAGGGGACCGAAGCTTTCTTT.

This clonotype has a handful of counts. The chain employs TRBV12-3 or TRBV12-4 and TRBJ1-5; tentative D call: TRBD1 (5 bases). With 8 bases removed from V and 7 bases from J, the gap between germline ends came to 15 bases. The CDR3 length is 13 residues. CDR3 nucleotide sequence: TGTGCCAGCCCTTTAATGGGGCAACAGCCCCAGCATTTT. It yields the protein CASPLMGQQPQHF.

The V and J genes are TRBV10-3 and TRBJ1-4; D call uncertain. The germline V gene encodes CDR1 ENHRY and CDR2 SYGVKD. The CDR3 is made up of 13 amino acids. V was trimmed by 2 bases and J by 6 bases, leaving 7 bases between them. The CDR3 spells CAISEGVDEKLFF. CDR3 nucleotide sequence: TGTGCCATCAGTGAGGGGGTGGATGAAAAACTGTTTTTT.

The chain joins TRBV6-6 to TRBJ2-7; no clear D gene. CDR3 length: 14 amino acids. Germline V gene data show CDR1 as MNHNY and CDR2 as SVGAGI (reference sequence). The germline V and J ends were trimmed by 8 bases and 0 bases, with 14 bases remaining between them. The CDR3 DNA reads as TGTGCCAGCCAGGACCGAGGTATCTCCTACGAGCAGTACTTC. This encodes CASQDRGISYEQYF.

In its sample, this clonotype was seen a few times. V usage is TRBV5-4 and J usage is TRBJ2-6, with 7 bases aligning to TRBD1. The V gene end was trimmed by 1 base and the J gene end by 2 bases; junction bases not matched to a gene: 9. This CDR3 comprises 18 residues. CDR1 SGHNT and CDR2 YYREEE come from the germline V gene (reference sequence). CDR3 sequence reads: CASSLIARGRAGANVLTF. Written as DNA, the CDR3 is TGTGCCAGCAGCTTGATAGCCAGGGGGAGAGCTGGGGCCAACGTCCTGACTTTC.

The J gene is TRBJ2-3, the V gene TRBV7-2; D tentatively reads TRBD1 or TRBD2 (6 bases each). Trimming took off 2 bases at V and 4 bases at J, with 13 bases between the two ends. The CDR3 runs to 15 residues. Germline loops: CDR1 SGHTA, CDR2 FQGNSA. The CDR3 spells CASSLTGLASDTQYF. The CDR3 DNA sequence: TGTGCCAGCAGCTTAACAGGGCTAGCGTCAGATACGCAGTATTTT.

In nucleotides, the CDR3 is TGTGCCAGCAGTGCCGGGGGCGGGGAGGATACGCAGTATTTT. This translates into CASSAGGGEDTQYF. The chain employs TRBV6-1 and TRBJ2-3; D is tentatively TRBD1 or TRBD2 (6 bases each). CDR1 is MNHNS and CDR2 is SASEGT in the germline V gene. The CDR3 loop spans 14 amino acids. V was cut by 4 bases and J by 6 bases, with 14 bases left in between.

The chain combines TRBV6-5 with TRBJ2-6; D perhaps matches TRBD1 (5 bases). Trimming took 6 bases from V and 0 from J, leaving 30 bases between them. The CDR3 has 22 residues. Looked up from germline, CDR1 is MNHEY and CDR2 is SVGAGI. CDR3 in amino acids: CASSPGRAGQIPHSSGANVLTF. In DNA form, the CDR3 reads TGTGCCAGCAGCCCCGGAAGAGCAGGGCAAATACCCCATAGCTCTGGGGCCAACGTCCTGACTTTC.

This clonotype was seen a handful of times. The J gene is TRBJ1-1, the V gene TRBV6-5, with 8 bases fitting TRBD1. V lost 5 bases to trimming and J lost 1 base; unmatched junction nucleotides: 6. In germline, CDR1 is MNHEY, CDR2 SVGAGI. The CDR3 length is 15 residues. The chain's CDR3 is CASSTTGAGNTEAFF. Here the CDR3 DNA reads TGTGCCAGCAGTACGACAGGGGCGGGGAACACTGAAGCTTTCTTT.

This clonotype was counted between two and nine times. V is TRBV28 and J is TRBJ1-1; TRBD1 is a possible D gene (5 bases). The ends were cut back, 8 bases at V and 6 bases at J, with 19 bases in the middle. This CDR3 comprises 14 residues. Germline V gene lookup returns CDR1 MDHEN and CDR2 SYDVKM. CDR3 DNA: TGTGCCAGCCTCACCCAAGGGGATGGGGCTGAAGCTTTCTTT. Its protein is CASLTQGDGAEAFF.

This clonotype was detected a few times. This sequence joins TRBV6-2 or TRBV6-3 and TRBJ2-3; D gene uncertain. CDR3 length equals 12 residues. Germline CDR1 reads MNHEY; CDR2 reads SVGEGT. The V and J ends lost 5 bases and 6 bases respectively, with 9 bases between them. CDR3 coding DNA: TGTGCCAGCAGTCCCCTCTTGGATACGCAGTATTTT. It codes for CASSPLLDTQYF.

Remarks on this clonotype: Compared with germline, one end of the junction differs, possibly owing to a read error. The chain employs TRBV24-1 and TRBJ2-3; 9 bases are a match to TRBD1. Germline CDR1 and CDR2: KGHDR and SFDVKD. The length of the CDR3 is 17 residues. The CDR3 DNA reads TGTGCCACCAGTGAGCATGCGACAGGGGGGAGCACAGATACGAAGTATTTT. This encodes CATSEHATGGSTDTKYF.

This clonotype was counted a few times. J is TRBJ2-7 and V is TRBV27, with a possible D match to TRBD2 (7 bases). V was clipped by 6 bases and J by 1 base, with 16 bases between them. Germline V gives CDR1 MNHEY, CDR2 SMNVEV (reference sequence). CDR3 length: 15 amino acids. Here the CDR3 reads CASSPLGGESYEQYF. The DNA of the CDR3 is TGTGCCAGCAGCCCCCTAGGGGGGGAGTCCTACGAGCAGTACTTC.

The chain uses TRBV4-3 and TRBJ2-2, with no clear D. Trimming pared 1 base from V and 0 bases from J, leaving 9 bases between. CDR3 length: 16 residues. Germline assignment: CDR1 LGHNA and CDR2 YSLEER. In DNA, the CDR3 is TGCGCCAGCAGCCAAGCAGTCGGACCGAACACCGGGGAGCTGTTTTTT. Its protein product is CASSQAVGPNTGELFF.